This T cell receptor beta chain derives from a study of CD8 T cells in Susac syndrome. A note on this clonotype: Its antigen is currently unknown.

The multiple sclerosis control cohort comprised treatment-naive individuals presenting with stable or active relapsing-remitting disease. Through negative isolation, CD4+ and CD8+ T cells were obtained, while TEMRA cells were enriched using FACS. V shed 3 bases and J shed 6 bases, with 3 bases lying between them. Germline assignment: CDR1 MGHRA and CDR2 YSYEKL. The CDR3 extends over 11 amino acids. Reverse transcription of roughly 0.45 to 1 ug RNA was performed with random hexamers. With immunoSEQ multiplex PCR, TCR beta CDR3 was amplified across 54 Vbeta and 13 Jbeta. TCRdb re-analysed the immunoSEQ multiplex PCR reads in MiXCR, keeping a single row per CDR3 protein. The profile shows approximately 270,000 distinct CDR3 sequences, around 95% of them singletons. Study conclusions and caveats: As the study acknowledged, the number of individuals who were part of its TCR sequencing and HLA analysis was relatively small.

This sequence was found in a human donor with multiple sclerosis. The chain combines TRBV4-1 with TRBJ2-1; D uncertain. Sequenced sample: CD4+ T cells from PBMCs. CDR3 sequence (DNA): TGCGCCAGCAGCCACCTCAATGAGCAGTTCTTC. It is translated as CASSHLNEQFF.